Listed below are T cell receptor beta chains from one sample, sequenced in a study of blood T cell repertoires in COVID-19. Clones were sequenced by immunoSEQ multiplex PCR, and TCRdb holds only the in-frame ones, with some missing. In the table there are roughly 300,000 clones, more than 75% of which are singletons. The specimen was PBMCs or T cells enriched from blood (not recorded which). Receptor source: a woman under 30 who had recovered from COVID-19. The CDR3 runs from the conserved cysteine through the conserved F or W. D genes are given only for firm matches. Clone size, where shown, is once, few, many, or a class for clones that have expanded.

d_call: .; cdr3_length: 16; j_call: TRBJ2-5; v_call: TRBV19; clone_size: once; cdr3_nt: TGTGCCAGTAGTGCCCCCCCAGGGGGAGGCCAAGAGACCCAGTACTTC; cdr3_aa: CASSAPPGGGQETQYF
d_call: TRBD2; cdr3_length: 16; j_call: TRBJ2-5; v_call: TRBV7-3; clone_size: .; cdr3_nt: TGTGCCAGCAGCTTAAGAGCGGGAGGGCCTGGAGAGACCCAGTACTTC; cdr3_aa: CASSLRAGGPGETQYF
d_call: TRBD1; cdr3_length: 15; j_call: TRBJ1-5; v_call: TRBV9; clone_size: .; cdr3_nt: TGTGCCAGCAGCTTTACCGGGACAGGGAATCAGCCCCAGCATTTT; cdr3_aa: CASSFTGTGNQPQHF
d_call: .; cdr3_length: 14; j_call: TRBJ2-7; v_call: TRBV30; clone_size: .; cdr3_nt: TGTGCCTGGGAGAAGCGTTATGCCTCCTACGAGCAGTACTTC; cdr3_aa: CAWEKRYASYEQYF
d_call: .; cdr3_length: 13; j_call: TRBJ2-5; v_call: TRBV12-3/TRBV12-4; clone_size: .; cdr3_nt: TGTGCCAGCAGTTTTTTTGGGCTAGAGACCCAGTACTTC; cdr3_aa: CASSFFGLETQYF
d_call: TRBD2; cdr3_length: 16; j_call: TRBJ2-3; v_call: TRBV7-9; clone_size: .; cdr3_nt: TGTGCCAGCAGCCCGGGACTAGCGGGAAGCACAGATACGCAGTATTTT; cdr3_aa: CASSPGLAGSTDTQYF
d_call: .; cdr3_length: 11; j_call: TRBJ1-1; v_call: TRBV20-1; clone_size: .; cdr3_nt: TGCAGCGGGGGTTGGGGGACTGAAGCTTTCTTT; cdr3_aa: CSGGWGTEAFF
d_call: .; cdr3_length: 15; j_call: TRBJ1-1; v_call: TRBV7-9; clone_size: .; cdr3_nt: TGTGCCAGCAGCTTATTACAGGGAAGTAACACTGAAGCTTTCTTT; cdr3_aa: CASSLLQGSNTEAFF
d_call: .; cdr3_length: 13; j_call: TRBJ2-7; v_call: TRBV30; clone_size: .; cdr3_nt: TGTGCCTGGAGGCGCGAGATAACCTACGAGCAGTACTTC; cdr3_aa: CAWRREITYEQYF
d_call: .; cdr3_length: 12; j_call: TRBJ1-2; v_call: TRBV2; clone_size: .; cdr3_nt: TGTGCCAGCAGTGGGGAGGGTTATGGCTACACCTTC; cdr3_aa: CASSGEGYGYTF
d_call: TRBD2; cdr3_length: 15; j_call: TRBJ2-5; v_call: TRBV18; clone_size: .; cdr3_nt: TGTGCCAGCTCAGCCCTCCTAGCGGGGCGAGAGACCCAGTACTTC; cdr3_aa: CASSALLAGRETQYF
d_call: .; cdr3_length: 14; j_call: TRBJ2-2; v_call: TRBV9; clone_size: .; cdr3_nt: TGTGCCAGCACCTCCACAGGGAGTACCGGGGAGCTGTTTTTT; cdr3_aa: CASTSTGSTGELFF
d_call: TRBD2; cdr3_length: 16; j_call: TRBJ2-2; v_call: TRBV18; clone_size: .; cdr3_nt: TGTGCCACCGGACTAGCGGGGGCCCAGAACACCGGGGAGCTGTTTTTT; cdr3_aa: CATGLAGAQNTGELFF
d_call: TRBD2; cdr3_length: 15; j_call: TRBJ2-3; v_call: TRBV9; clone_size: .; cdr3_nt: TGTGCCAGCAGCGGGACTAGCGGTAGCACAGATACGCAGTATTTT; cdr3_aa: CASSGTSGSTDTQYF
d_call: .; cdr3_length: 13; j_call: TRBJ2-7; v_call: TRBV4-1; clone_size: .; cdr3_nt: TGCGCCAGCAGCCTAATAAGGGGCAGCGAGCAGTACTTC; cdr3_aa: CASSLIRGSEQYF
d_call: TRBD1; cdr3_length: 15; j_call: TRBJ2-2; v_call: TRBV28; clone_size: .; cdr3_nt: TGTGCCAGCACCCTAGGGGGACAGGGCACCGGGGAGCTGTTTTTT; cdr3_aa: CASTLGGQGTGELFF
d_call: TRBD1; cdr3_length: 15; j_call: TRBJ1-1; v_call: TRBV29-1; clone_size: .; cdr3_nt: TGCAGCGTTGAAGGGCAACAGGGGAAGAGGACTGAAGCTTTCTTT; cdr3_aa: CSVEGQQGKRTEAFF
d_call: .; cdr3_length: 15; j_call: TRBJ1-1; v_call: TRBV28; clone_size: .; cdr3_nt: TGTGCCAGCAGTGGTTTGGGTCCTCGGGTAAGAGAAGCTTTCTTT; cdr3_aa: CASSGLGPRVREAFF
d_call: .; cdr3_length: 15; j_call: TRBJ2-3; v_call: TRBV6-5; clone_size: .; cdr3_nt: TGTGCCAGCAGTCCCGGGACAACAAGCACAGATACGCAGTATTTT; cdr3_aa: CASSPGTTSTDTQYF
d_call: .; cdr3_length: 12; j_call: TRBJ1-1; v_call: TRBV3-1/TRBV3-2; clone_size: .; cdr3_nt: TGTGCCAGCAGCCAAGGTGTCTCTGAAGCTTTCTTT; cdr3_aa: CASSQGVSEAFF
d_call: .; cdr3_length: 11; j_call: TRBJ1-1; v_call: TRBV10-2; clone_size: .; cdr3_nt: TGCGCCAGCAGCAGCGCCACTGAAGCTTTCTTT; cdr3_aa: CASSSATEAFF
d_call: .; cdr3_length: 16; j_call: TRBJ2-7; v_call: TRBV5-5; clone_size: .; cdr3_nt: TGTGCCAGCAGCTTGCCTAAGGAGGCCAATTCCTACGAGCAGTACTTC; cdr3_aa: CASSLPKEANSYEQYF
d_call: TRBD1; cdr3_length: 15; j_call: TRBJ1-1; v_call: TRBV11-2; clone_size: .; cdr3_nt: TGTGCCAGCAGCTCACTACAGGGGGGGCCCACGGTAGCTTTCTTT; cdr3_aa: CASSSLQGGPTVAFF
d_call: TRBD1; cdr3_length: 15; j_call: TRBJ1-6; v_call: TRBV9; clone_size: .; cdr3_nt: TGTGCCAGCAGCGCAACGACAGGGGGTAATTCACCCCTCCACTTT; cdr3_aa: CASSATTGGNSPLHF
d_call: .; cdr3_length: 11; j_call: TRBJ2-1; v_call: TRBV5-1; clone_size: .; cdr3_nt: TGCGCCAGCAGCGGGGGGAATGAGCAGTTCTTC; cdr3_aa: CASSGGNEQFF
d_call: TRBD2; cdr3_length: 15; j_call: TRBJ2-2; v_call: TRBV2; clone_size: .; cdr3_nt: TGTGCCAGCAGTGGGGGACTAGAGGTCGCCGGGGAGCTGTTTTTT; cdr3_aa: CASSGGLEVAGELFF
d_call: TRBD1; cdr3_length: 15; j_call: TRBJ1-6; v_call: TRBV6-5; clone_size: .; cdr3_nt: TGTGCCAGCAGTTCTCAGACAGGGAGCGGATCACCCCTCCACTTT; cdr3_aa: CASSSQTGSGSPLHF
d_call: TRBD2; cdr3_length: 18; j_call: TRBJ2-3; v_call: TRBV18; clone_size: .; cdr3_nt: TGTGCCAGCTCACCATTCGAAACCGGGGGGACTAGCACAGATACGCAGTATTTT; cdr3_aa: CASSPFETGGTSTDTQYF
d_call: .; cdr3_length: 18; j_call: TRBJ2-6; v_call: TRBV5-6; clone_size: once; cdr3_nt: TGTGCCAGCAGCTTGGACGGCAGGTTTTTGGAAGGGGCCAACGTCCTGACTTTC; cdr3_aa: CASSLDGRFLEGANVLTF
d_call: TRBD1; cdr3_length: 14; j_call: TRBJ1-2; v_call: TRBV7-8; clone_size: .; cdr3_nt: TGTGCCAGCAGCCAAATCGACAGGGCCTATGGCTACACCTTC; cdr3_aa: CASSQIDRAYGYTF
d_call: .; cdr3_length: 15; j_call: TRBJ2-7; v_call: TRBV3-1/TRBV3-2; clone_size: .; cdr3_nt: TGTGCCAGCAGCCAAGAAGGCGGTTCAACCTACGAGCAGTACTTC; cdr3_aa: CASSQEGGSTYEQYF
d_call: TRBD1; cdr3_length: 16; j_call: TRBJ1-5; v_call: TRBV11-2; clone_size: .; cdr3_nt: TGTGCCAGCAGCTTAACGGGACAGGGGGCAAGTCAGCCCCAGCATTTT; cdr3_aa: CASSLTGQGASQPQHF
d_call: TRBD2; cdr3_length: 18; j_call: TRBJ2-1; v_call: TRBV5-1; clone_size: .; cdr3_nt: TGCGCCAGCAGCTCCGGACTAGCGGGAGGCGTGCGTTACAATGAGCAGTTCTTC; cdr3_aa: CASSSGLAGGVRYNEQFF
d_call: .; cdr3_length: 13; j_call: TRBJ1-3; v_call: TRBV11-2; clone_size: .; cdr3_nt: TGTGCCAGCAGCTTTGAGGCTGGAAACACCATATATTTT; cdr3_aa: CASSFEAGNTIYF
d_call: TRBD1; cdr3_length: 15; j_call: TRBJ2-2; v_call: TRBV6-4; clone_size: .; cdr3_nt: TGTGCCAGACCCGGACAGGGGTATGGCACCGGGGAGCTGTTTTTT; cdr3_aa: CARPGQGYGTGELFF
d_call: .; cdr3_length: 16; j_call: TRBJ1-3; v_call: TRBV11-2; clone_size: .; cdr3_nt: TGTGCCAGCAGCAACCGGCGAGGCCCCACTGGAAACACCATATATTTT; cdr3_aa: CASSNRRGPTGNTIYF
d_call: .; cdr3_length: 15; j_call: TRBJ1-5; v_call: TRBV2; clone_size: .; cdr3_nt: TGTGCCAGCAGTGAGAGGTTTGCGGTTAATCAGCCCCAGCATTTT; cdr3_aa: CASSERFAVNQPQHF
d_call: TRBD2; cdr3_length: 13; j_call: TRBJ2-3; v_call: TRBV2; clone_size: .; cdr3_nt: TGTGCCAGCAGCTCCGGGACTAGCGGTACGCAGTATTTT; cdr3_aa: CASSSGTSGTQYF
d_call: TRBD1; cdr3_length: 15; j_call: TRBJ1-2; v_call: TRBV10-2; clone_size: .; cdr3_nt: TGCGCCAGCAGTGAGGGGACAGGGAACCCCTATGGCTACACCTTC; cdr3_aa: CASSEGTGNPYGYTF
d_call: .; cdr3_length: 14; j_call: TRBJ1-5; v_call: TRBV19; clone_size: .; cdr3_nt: TGTGCCAGTAGTCAGACGGGGAGGAATCAGCCCCAGCATTTT; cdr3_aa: CASSQTGRNQPQHF
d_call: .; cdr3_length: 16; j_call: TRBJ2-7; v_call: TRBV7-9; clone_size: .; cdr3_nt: TGTGCCAGCAGCCCCCAGGAGGGGGCGAGCTCCTACGAGCAGTACTTC; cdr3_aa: CASSPQEGASSYEQYF
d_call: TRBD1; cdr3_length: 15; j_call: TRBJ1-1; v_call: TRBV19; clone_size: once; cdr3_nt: TGTGCCAGTAGCTTTGACAGGGAGTTTTCGACTGAAGCTTTCTTT; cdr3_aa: CASSFDREFSTEAFF
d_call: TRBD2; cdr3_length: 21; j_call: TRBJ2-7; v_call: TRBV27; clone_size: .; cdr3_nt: TGTGCCAGCAGCTTTAGGGCTAGCGGGGGATACCTATCCAAGACTACCTACGAGCAGTACTTC; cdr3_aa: CASSFRASGGYLSKTTYEQYF